This T cell receptor beta chain was obtained from a study of vaccination effects on CD4 cells after COVID-19. For the study at large: Two recovered convalescent patients were sampled 16 days and one week pre-vaccination.

CDR3 length: 15 residues. The V end lost 1 base, the J end lost 7 bases, and 14 bases lay between the germline ends. Germline V lookup: CDR1 MGHRA, CDR2 YSYEKL. Assay used: immunoSEQ multiplex PCR; TCRdb lists only in-frame clones, some missing. This repertoire shows 40,000 or so clones, approximately 70% found once; its top ten account for over 25%. A remark on this clone: The antigen remains unidentified.

Before any sequencing was done, the ViraFEST assay used viral peptide pools to expand antigen-specific CD4+ T cells. The culture ran for about 11 days, and then CD4+ T cells were isolated. The person's infection with SARS-CoV-2, confirmed by PCR, took place between March and December 2020. Supplemented with 8.5 to 10 IU/ml IL-2 and roughly 10 ug/ml peptides, more than 1.5 million PBMC per well were kept in culture. Cultures got half-medium changes with IL-2 on days 3 and 7. Findings of the study overall: A shortage of convalescent patients and an absence of early post-infection timepoints characterized the study.

Sequenced here: CD4+ T cells from PBMCs cultured with a peptide pool, sampled before COVID-19 vaccination. The chain joins TRBV4-1 to TRBJ2-1, with a tentative D call TRBD1 (6 bases). The sequence derives from a human donor who had a prior SARS-CoV-2 infection. The CDR3 region has the DNA TGCGCCAGCAGCCAAGGCCAGGGGAGTTGGAATGAGCAGTTCTTC. It translates to CASSQGQGSWNEQFF.